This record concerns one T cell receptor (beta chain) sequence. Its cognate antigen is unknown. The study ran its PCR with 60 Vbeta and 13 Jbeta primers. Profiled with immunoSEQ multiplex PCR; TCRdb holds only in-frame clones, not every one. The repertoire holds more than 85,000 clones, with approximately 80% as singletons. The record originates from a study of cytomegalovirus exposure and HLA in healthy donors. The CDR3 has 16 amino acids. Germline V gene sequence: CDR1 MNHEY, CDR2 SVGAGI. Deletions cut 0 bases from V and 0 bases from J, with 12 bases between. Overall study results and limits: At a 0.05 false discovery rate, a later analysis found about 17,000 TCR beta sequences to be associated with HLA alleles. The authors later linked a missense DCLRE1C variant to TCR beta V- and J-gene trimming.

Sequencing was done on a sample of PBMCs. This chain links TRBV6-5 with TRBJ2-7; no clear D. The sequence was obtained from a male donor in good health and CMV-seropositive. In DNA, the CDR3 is TGTGCCAGCAGTTACTCTACTGCGCTAGGCTCCTACGAGCAGTACTTC. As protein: CASSYSTALGSYEQYF.